This T cell receptor beta chain was recovered during a study of shared clonotypes between healthy human individuals. Study-level background: There were three CD4 naive, three CD4 memory, two CD8 naive and one CD8 memory plates per donor. General observations from the study: Relative to memory subsets, naive subsets generally showed larger estimated richness.

The table came from immunoSEQ multiplex PCR; TCRdb's copy has only in-frame clones and leaves some out. The table includes about 2 million clones, roughly 95% detected once. Naive CD8 cells lacked CD45RO, underwent positive selection for CCR7 and left out terminally differentiated effector memory CD45RA+ cells. Recent acute infections and vaccinations were absent in the healthy HIV-negative adult donors. Looked up from germline, CDR1 is LNHDA and CDR2 is SQIVND (reference sequence). Trimming cost V 3 bases and J 6 bases; bases outside gene matches: 13. CDR3 length: 17 amino acids. A remark on this clone: Its target is not known.

This sequence was found in a man aged 18 to 30 in good health. This chain joins TRBV19 and TRBJ1-2; 10 bases align to TRBD1. Sequencing was performed on naive CD8+ T cells sorted from blood. CDR3: CASSISAGTGVVHGYTF. The DNA for the CDR3 is TGTGCCAGTAGTATTTCCGCCGGGACAGGGGTAGTACATGGCTACACCTTC.